The entry below describes one TCR beta chain. Germline lookup yields CDR1 WNHNN and CDR2 SYGVQD (reference sequence). The CDR3 length is 13 residues. Trimming took off 5 bases at V and 5 bases at J, with 12 bases between the two ends. These data are taken from a study of blood T cell repertoires in COVID-19. Assay used: immunoSEQ multiplex PCR; TCRdb lists only in-frame clones, some missing. The repertoire holds under 200,000 clones, with 65% to 90% as singletons. The receptor's source is a human donor in a cohort sampled during active COVID-19. The chain has TRBV10-1 and TRBJ1-1; D perhaps matches TRBD1 (6 bases). Sequencing used peripheral blood. The CDR3 nucleotides are TGCGCCAGCAGTAGACAGGCCGGGACTGAAGCTTTCTTT. This encodes CASSRQAGTEAFF.